The TCR beta chain described here comes from a study of T cells after yellow fever vaccination. TCRdb recomputed calls from the 5' RACE reads with MiXCR, one row per CDR3 protein. The table shows some 100,000 distinct CDR3 sequences, with roughly 8.2% occurring only once. This CDR3 is 14 amino acids long. The germline V gene has CDR1 SEHNR and CDR2 FQNEAQ (reference sequence). The ends were cut back, 6 bases at V and 4 bases at J, with 12 bases in the middle. This TCR was recovered from a man between 18 and 29 years old who received the YFV17D yellow fever vaccine. The sequenced sample was CD8+ T cells not binding an NS4B(214-222) dextramer, sorted from PBMCs, obtained roughly 14 days after the first yellow fever vaccination. J is TRBJ1-4 and V is TRBV7-9; D uncertain. The CDR3 protein is CASRRGGINEKLFF. As DNA, the CDR3 is TGTGCCAGCAGACGGGGAGGGATTAATGAAAAACTGTTTTTT.